The T cell receptor (beta chain) described here comes from a study of blood T cell repertoires in COVID-19 (dated by TCRdb to the early 2020s). Looking at the study overall: Collaborator samples came from the United States, Italy and Spain and covered acute and convalescent phases of COVID-19. The samples were drawn from two sources: the first 160 participants of the ongoing ImmuneRACE study, and 950 to 1,500 subjects contributed by 6 global collaborators. The repertoires were released in a freely available public database intended as a resource for research on the immune response to SARS-CoV-2. Deeply sampled blood TCRbeta repertoires from subjects exposed to, actively infected with, or recovered from COVID-19 were included in the dataset. Where available, HLA class I and class II types were obtained from metadata supplied by the sample provider rather than from assay-based typing. The material from the prospective study consisted of cDNA or gDNA derived from T cells, B-cell-depleted T cells, or PBMCs. The sample metadata nearly always contained a de-identified subject ID, COVID-19 status, age in years and sex.

In Seattle, one collaborating source enrolled patients while the infection was active and tracked those patients longitudinally over the course of disease. Whole blood was collected in K2EDTA tubes by collaborating institutions according to the institutions' own protocols. For TCRbeta analysis, collaborators shipped samples in one of three forms: frozen whole blood, isolated PBMCs, or DNA extracted from either of those sample types. What the research found in general, with its limitations: Clinical and demographic metadata were provided uncurated, with the amount varying by source and participant.

V is shortened by 4 bases, J by 5 bases, and the region joining them spans 3 bases. Based on the germline V gene (reference sequence), the CDR1 and CDR2 sequences are LNHNV and YYDKDF. From cysteine to phenylalanine, the CDR3 is 11 amino acids long. This entry keeps only the CDR3 DNA: 33 bases, framed from base 1. TCRbeta CDR3 regions were amplified from genomic DNA by means of the immunoSEQ Assay, a bias-controlled multiplex PCR. The paper's data handling went like this. Within the assay, amplification of reference gene primers was used to estimate how many nucleated cells each sample contained. To quantify the absolute abundance of each unique TCRbeta CDR3 rearrangement, sequence reads were collapsed and filtered. For each sample, productive Simpson clonality was calculated as the square root of Simpson's diversity index across productive rearrangements. The immuneACCESS repertoire file appears here via TCRdb, limited to in-frame rearrangements. These files lack a portion of the clones; in checked studies, under half of the deficit traces to unresolved V genes, and the cause of the others is not known. D and trimming come from the DNA, and the V and J calls and clone size come from that table. Counted in this sample were 55,000 to 65,000 clones; approximately 89% of them appeared once. 43% of the sample is in the top ten clones.

Concerning this clone itself: The antigen it recognizes is unknown. No quality values exist for individual bases; no much larger clone is one base distant.

The sample consisted of peripheral blood. This receptor was obtained from a woman aged 60-75 years with COVID-19, enrolled during active disease. This sequence uses TRBV15 and TRBJ2-1; the D gene is not confidently resolved. The CDR3 region has the sequence CATSTDNEQFF. The nucleotide sequence reads TGTGCCACCAGCACAGACAATGAGCAGTTCTTC.